Sequencing of this T cell receptor (beta chain) was carried out in a study of T cells in tumors after PD-1 blockade. V dropped 3 bases and J dropped 4 bases, with 9 bases sitting between them. The CDR3 runs to 13 residues. Germline-derived CDR1 and CDR2 are SGHDN and FVKESK. Concerning this clone itself: Its target is not known.

Study-level points and caveats: About 41% of tumor TCR clonotypes were also found in blood.

Clones were read by immunoSEQ multiplex PCR, and TCRdb kept only the in-frame ones, dropping some. The sample has approximately 30,000 clones; 55% to 80% are singletons. The chain carries TRBV14 and TRBJ1-1; no firm D call. The sample in question was PBMCs, obtained after anti-PD-1 treatment. This clonotype was obtained from a human donor with basal cell carcinoma. The CDR3: CASSHWGGTEAFF. The CDR3 DNA is TGTGCCAGCAGCCATTGGGGAGGCACTGAAGCTTTCTTT.